This T cell receptor (beta chain) appears in the sequencing data of a study of radiotherapy plus CTLA-4 blockade in lung cancer. Study at large: Disease control reached roughly 33%, with objective responses in 15% to 20%.

Remarks on this clone: Its antigen is undetermined.

The data were produced by immunoSEQ multiplex PCR, yet TCRdb's version contains in-frame clones alone and is incomplete. The sample lists 55,000 to 80,000 clones, about nine tenths occurring once. Focal radiation plus CTLA-4 blockade with ipilimumab was given to patients with chemo-refractory metastatic non-small-cell lung cancer. General observations from the study: Blood-borne expansion of tumor-derived TCR clones followed radiotherapy plus ipilimumab. Reports identified early blood T cell clone dynamics, with interferon-beta, as the best response predictor.

This sequence was found in a human donor with non-small cell lung cancer that progressed on radiotherapy plus ipilimumab. Sequenced here: peripheral blood, sampled from a patient treated with radiotherapy plus ipilimumab.

The CDR3, as DNA: TGCACCAGCAGCCAAGATAGGAACAGCGTCATTAAGTATTTT. Translation: CTSSQDRNSVIKYF. The chain combines TRBV1 with TRBJ2-3. TRBV1 is given as a pseudogene. The CDR3 has 14 amino acids.